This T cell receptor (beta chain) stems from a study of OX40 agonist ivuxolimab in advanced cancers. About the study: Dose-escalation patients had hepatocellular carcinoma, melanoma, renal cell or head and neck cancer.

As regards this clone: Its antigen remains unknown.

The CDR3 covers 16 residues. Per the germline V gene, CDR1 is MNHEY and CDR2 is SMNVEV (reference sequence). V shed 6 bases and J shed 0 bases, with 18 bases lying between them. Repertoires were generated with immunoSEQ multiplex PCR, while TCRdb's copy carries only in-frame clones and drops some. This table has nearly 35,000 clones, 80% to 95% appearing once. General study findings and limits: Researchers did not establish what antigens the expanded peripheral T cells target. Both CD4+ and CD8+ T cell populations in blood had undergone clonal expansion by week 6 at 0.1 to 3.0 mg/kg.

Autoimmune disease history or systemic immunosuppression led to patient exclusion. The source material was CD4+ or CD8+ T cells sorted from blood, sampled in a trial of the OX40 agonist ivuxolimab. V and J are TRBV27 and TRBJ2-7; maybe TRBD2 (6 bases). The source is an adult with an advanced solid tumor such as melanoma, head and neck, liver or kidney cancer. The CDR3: CASSSTWGRSSYEQYF. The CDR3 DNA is TGTGCCAGCAGCTCGACGTGGGGGAGGAGCTCCTACGAGCAGTACTTC.